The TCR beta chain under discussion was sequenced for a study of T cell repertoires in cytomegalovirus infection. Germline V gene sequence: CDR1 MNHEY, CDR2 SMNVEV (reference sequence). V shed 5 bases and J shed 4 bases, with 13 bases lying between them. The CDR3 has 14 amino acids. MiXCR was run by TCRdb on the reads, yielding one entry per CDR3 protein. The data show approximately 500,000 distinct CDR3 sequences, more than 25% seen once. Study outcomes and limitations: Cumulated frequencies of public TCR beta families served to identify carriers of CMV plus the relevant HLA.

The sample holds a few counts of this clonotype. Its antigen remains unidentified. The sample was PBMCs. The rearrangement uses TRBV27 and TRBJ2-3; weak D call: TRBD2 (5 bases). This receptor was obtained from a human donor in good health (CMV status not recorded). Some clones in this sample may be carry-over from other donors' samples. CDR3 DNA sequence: TGTGCCAGCAGTCTGACTACTCGCGCAGATACGCAGTATTTT. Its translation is CASSLTTRADTQYF.